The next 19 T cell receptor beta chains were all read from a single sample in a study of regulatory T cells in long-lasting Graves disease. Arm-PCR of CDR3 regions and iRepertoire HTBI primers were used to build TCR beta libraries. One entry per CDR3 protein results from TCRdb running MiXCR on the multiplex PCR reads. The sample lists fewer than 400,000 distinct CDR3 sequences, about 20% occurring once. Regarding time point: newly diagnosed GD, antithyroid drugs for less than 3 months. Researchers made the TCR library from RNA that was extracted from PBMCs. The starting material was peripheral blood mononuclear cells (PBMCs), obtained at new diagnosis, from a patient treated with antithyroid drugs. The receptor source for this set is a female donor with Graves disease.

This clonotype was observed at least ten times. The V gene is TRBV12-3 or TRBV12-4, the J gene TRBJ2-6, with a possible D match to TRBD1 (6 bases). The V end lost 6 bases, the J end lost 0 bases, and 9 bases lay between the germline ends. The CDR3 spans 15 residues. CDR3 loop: CASSLDSSGANVLTF. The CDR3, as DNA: TGTGCCAGCAGCTTGGACAGCTCTGGGGCCAACGTCCTGACTTTC.

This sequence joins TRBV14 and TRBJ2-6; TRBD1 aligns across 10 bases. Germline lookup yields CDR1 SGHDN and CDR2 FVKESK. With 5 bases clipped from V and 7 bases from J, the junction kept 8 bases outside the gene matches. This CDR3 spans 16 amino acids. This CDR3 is CASSETGGAYANVLTF. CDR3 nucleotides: TGTGCCAGCAGCGAGACAGGGGGCGCGTACGCCAACGTCCTGACTTTC.

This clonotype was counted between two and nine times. CDR3 loop: CASSLANLSNTEAFF. The CDR3 DNA reads TGTGCCAGCAGCTTGGCCAACCTATCGAACACTGAAGCTTTCTTT. The chain carries TRBV5-4 and TRBJ1-1, with unresolved D. Per the germline V gene, CDR1 is SGHNT and CDR2 is YYREEE (reference sequence). This CDR3 comprises 15 residues. V was shortened by 0 bases and J by 1 base, with 10 bases between the two germline ends.

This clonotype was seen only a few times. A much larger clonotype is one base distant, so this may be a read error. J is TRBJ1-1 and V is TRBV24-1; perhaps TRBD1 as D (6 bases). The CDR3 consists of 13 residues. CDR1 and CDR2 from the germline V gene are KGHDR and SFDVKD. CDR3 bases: TGTGCCACCTCCGGCGTCGTAGGGGGAGAAGCTCTCTTT. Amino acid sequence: CATSGVVGGEALF.

The CDR3 DNA reads as TGCAGCGTCAACGGTGGGACAGGGCCGCAAGAGCAGTACTTC. Translation gives CSVNGGTGPQEQYF. This sequence joins TRBV29-1 and TRBJ2-7; 9 nucleotides align to TRBD1. Germline loops: CDR1 SQVTM, CDR2 ANQGSEA. The CDR3 sequence is 14 residues long. J lost 7 bases, V lost 6 bases, and 13 bases had no gene match.

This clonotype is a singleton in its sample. CDR3 DNA: TGTGCCATCAGTAACCCCAGCTACGAGCAGTACTTC. Residues: CAISNPSYEQYF. The chain carries TRBV10-3 and TRBJ2-7; D ambiguous. Germline loops: CDR1 ENHRY, CDR2 SYGVKD. Trimming stripped 5 bases from V and 3 bases from J, with 8 bases between. This CDR3 is 12 amino acids long.

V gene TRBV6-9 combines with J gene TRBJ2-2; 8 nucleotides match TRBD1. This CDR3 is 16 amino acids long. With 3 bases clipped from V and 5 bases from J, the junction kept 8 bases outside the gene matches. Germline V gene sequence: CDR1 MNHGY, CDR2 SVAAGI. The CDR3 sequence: CASSYGGQVLTGELFF. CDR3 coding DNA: TGTGCCAGCAGTTACGGGGGACAGGTTTTGACCGGGGAGCTGTTTTTT.

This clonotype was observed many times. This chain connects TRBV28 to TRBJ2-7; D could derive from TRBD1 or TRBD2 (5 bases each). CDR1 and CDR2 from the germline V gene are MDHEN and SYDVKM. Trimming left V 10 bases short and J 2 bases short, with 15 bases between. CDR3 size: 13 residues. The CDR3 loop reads CATMGTVTYEQYF. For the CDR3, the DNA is TGTGCCACGATGGGGACCGTAACCTACGAGCAGTACTTC.

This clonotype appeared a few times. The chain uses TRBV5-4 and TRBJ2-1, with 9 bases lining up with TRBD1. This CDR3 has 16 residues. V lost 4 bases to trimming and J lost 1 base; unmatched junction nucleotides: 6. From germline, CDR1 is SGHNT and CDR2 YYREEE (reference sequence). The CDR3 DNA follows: TGTGCCAGCAGCCCGGGGACAGGGAAGTCCTACAATGAGCAGTTCTTC. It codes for CASSPGTGKSYNEQFF.

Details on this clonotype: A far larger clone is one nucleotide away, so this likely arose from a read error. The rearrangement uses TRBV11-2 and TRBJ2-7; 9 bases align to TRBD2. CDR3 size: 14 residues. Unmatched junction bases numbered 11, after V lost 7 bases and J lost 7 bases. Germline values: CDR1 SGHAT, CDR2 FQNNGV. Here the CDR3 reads CASTLGLASDEQYF. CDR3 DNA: TGTGCCAGCACCTTGGGACTAGCTAGCGATGAGCAGTACTTC.

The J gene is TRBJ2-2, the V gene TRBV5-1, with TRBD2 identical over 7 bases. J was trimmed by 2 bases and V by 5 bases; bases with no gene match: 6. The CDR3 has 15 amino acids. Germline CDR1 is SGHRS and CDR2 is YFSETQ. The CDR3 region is CASRSGNRNTGELFF. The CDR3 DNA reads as TGCGCCAGCAGAAGCGGGAACCGAAACACCGGGGAGCTGTTTTTT.

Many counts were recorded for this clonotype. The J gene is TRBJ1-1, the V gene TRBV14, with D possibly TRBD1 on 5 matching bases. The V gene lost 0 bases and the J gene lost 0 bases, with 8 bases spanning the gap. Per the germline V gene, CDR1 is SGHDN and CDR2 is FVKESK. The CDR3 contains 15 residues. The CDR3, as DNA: TGTGCCAGCAGCCAAGAGCGGGGGATGAACACTGAAGCTTTCTTT. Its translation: CASSQERGMNTEAFF. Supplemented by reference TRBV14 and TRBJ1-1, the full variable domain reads EAGVTQFPSHSVIEKGQTVTLRCDPISGHDNLYWYRRVMGKEIKFLLHFVKESKQDESGMPNNRFLAERTGGTYSTLKVQPAELEDSGVYFCASSQERGMNTEAFFGQGTRLTVV.

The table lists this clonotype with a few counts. Here the CDR3 DNA reads TGTGCCAGCAGCCTGAATGGGGATAGCCGCAATGAGCAGTTCTTC. Protein product: CASSLNGDSRNEQFF. The rearrangement uses TRBV5-5 and TRBJ2-1; D not resolved. This CDR3 contains 15 residues. From germline, CDR1 is SGHKS and CDR2 YYEKEE (reference sequence). Trimming left V 4 bases short and J 6 bases short, with 17 bases between.

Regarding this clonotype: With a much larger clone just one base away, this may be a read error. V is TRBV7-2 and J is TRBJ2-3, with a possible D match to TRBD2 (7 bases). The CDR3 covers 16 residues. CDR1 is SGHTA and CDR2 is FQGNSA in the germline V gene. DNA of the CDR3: TGTGCCAGCGGCTTAGCGGGTACAGGGCGTGCAGATACGCAGTATTTT. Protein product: CASGLAGTGRADTQYF.

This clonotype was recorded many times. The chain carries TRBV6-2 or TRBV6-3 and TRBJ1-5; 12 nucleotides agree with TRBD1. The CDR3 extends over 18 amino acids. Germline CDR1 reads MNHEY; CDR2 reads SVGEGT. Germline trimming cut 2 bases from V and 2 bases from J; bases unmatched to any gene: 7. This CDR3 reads CASSYKPGQGAGNQPQHF. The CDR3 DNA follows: TGTGCCAGCAGTTACAAACCGGGACAGGGGGCTGGCAATCAGCCCCAGCATTTT.

This CDR3 reads CASTGLAGGPSNNEQFF. CDR3 nucleotide sequence: TGTGCCAGCACCGGGCTAGCGGGAGGGCCGTCGAACAATGAGCAGTTCTTC. The rearrangement uses TRBV2 and TRBJ2-1, with TRBD2 matching 12 bases. From germline, CDR1 is SNHLY and CDR2 FYNNEI. CDR3 size: 17 residues. J was trimmed by 5 bases and V by 7 bases; bases with no gene match: 12.

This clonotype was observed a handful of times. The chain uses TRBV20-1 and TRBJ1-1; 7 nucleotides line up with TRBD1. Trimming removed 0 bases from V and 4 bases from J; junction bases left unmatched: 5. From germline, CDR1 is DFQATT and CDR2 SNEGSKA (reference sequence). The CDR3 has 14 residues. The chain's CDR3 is CSARDHRGSTEAFF. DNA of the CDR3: TGCAGTGCTAGAGACCACAGGGGAAGCACTGAAGCTTTCTTT.

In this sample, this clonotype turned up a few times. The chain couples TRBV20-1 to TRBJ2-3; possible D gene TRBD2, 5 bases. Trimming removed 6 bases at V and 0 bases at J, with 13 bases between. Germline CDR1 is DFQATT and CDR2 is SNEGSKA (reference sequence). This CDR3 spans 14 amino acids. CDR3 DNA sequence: TGCAGTGCGCTAGCTTATGGGAGCACAGATACGCAGTATTTT. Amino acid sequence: CSALAYGSTDTQYF.

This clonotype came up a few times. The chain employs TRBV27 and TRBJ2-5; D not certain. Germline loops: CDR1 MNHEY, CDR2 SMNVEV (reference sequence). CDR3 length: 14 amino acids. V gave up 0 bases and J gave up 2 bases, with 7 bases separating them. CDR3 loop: CASSLSLGQETQYF. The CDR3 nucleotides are TGTGCCAGCAGTTTATCCTTAGGGCAAGAGACCCAGTACTTC.